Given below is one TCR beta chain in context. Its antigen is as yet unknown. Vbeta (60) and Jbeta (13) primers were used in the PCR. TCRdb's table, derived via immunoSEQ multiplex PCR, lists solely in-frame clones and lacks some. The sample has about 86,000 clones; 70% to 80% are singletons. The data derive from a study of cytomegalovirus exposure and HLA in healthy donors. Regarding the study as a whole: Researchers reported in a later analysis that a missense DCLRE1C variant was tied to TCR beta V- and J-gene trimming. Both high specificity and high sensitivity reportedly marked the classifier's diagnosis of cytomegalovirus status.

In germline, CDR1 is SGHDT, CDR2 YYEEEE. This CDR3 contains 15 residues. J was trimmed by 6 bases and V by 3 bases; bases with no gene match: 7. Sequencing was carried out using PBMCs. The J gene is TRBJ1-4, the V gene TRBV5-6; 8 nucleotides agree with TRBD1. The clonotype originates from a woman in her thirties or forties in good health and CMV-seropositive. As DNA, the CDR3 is TGTGCCAGCAGCTCCACAGGGGGTTTGGATGAAAAACTGTTTTTT. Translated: CASSSTGGLDEKLFF. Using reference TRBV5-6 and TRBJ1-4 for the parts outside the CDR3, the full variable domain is DAGVTQSPTHLIKTRGQQVTLRCSPKSGHDTVSWYQQALGQGPQFIFQYYEEEERQRGNFPDRFSGHQFPNYSSELNVNALLLGDSALYLCASSSTGGLDEKLFFGSGTQLSVL.